A selection of T cell receptor beta chains follows, all from one sample in a study of cytotoxic CD8 clonotypes in ibrutinib-treated CLL. Assay: immunoSEQ multiplex PCR; the TCRdb copy retains only in-frame clones and omits some. The data contain 270,000 or so clones, roughly 76% of them singletons. Sample: PBMCs, taken at disease progression, from a patient treated with ibrutinib. The source of these receptors is a human donor with chronic lymphocytic leukemia. Each CDR3 is given with its conserved first and last residue. D genes are given only for firm matches. A row's size may be missing; if present it is once, few, many or a size class.

D gene,clone size,J gene,V gene,CDR3 protein,CDR3 DNA
NA,NA,TRBJ2-7,TRBV7-9,CASSLGGTYEQYF,TGTGCCAGCAGCTTAGGTGGGACCTACGAGCAGTACTTC
NA,NA,TRBJ1-1,TRBV4-1,CASSTSRDTEAFF,TGCGCCAGCAGCACGTCAAGGGACACTGAAGCTTTCTTT
TRBD1,NA,TRBJ1-2,TRBV6-1,CASSLTGNYGYTF,TGTGCCAGCAGTCTGACAGGGAACTATGGCTACACCTTC
NA,NA,TRBJ2-5,TRBV10-1,CASSESGGETQYF,TGCGCCAGCAGTGAGTCCGGTGGGGAGACCCAGTACTTC
TRBD2,NA,TRBJ2-7,TRBV9,CASSVSGGALYEQYF,TGTGCCAGCAGCGTTAGCGGGGGGGCCCTCTACGAGCAGTACTTC
TRBD1,NA,TRBJ2-7,TRBV29-1,CSVVGDRRYEQYF,TGCAGCGTTGTTGGGGACAGGAGATACGAGCAGTACTTC
NA,NA,TRBJ2-3,TRBV5-4,CASRVTVTDTQYF,TGTGCCAGCAGAGTGACGGTCACAGATACGCAGTATTTT
NA,few,TRBJ2-7,TRBV15,CATSRGQQEVEQYF,TGTGCCACCAGCAGAGGACAGCAGGAAGTCGAGCAGTACTTC
TRBD2,NA,TRBJ2-1,TRBV6-4,CASSSTHGGAYNEQFF,TGTGCCAGCAGTTCAACTCACGGGGGGGCCTACAATGAGCAGTTCTTC
TRBD2,NA,TRBJ2-1,TRBV16,CASSQWPAGGRYNEQFF,TGTGCCAGCAGCCAATGGCCAGCCGGCGGGAGATACAATGAGCAGTTCTTC
TRBD1,few,TRBJ1-2,TRBV6-5,CASSGTGVGYTF,TGTGCCAGCAGCGGGACAGGGGTTGGCTACACCTTC
NA,NA,TRBJ2-6,TRBV29-1,CSVESRSSGANVLTF,TGCAGCGTTGAAAGTCGAAGTTCCGGGGCCAACGTCCTGACTTTC
TRBD1,NA,TRBJ2-2,TRBV29-1,CSVLLGQSGTGELFF,TGCAGCGTCCTTTTGGGACAGTCGGGGACCGGGGAGCTGTTTTTT
TRBD1,medium-sized,TRBJ2-7,TRBV6-1,CASRPGQLYEQYF,TGTGCCAGCAGGCCGGGACAGCTTTACGAGCAGTACTTC
NA,NA,TRBJ2-1,TRBV4-1,CASSQAPYNEQFF,TGCGCCAGCAGCCAAGCGCCCTACAATGAGCAGTTCTTC
TRBD2,NA,TRBJ2-7,TRBV6-5,CASSPLTSGVYEQYF,TGTGCCAGCAGTCCCCTGACTAGCGGGGTCTACGAGCAGTACTTC
NA,NA,TRBJ2-2,TRBV4-3,CASSQAGTQRTGELFF,TGCGCCAGCAGCCAAGCCGGGACACAACGCACCGGGGAGCTGTTTTTT
TRBD1,few,TRBJ1-2,TRBV19,CASGQGGYGYTF,TGTGCCAGTGGACAGGGCGGCTATGGCTACACCTTC
TRBD1,NA,TRBJ2-5,TRBV7-8,CASSLGSGGETQYF,TGTGCCAGCAGCTTAGGATCAGGGGGAGAGACCCAGTACTTC
NA,few,TRBJ2-7,TRBV11-2,CASSSEPGYEQYF,TGTGCCAGCAGCTCGGAGCCAGGGTACGAGCAGTACTTC
TRBD1,NA,TRBJ2-7,TRBV29-1,CSVGQGVAYEQYF,TGCAGCGTGGGACAGGGTGTAGCCTACGAGCAGTACTTC
TRBD1,few,TRBJ1-2,TRBV6-5,CASSYSTTGGSGYTF,TGTGCCAGCAGTTACTCCACGACAGGGGGCAGTGGCTACACCTTC
TRBD1,few,TRBJ2-7,TRBV6-1,CASDRATTYEQYF,TGTGCCAGTGACAGGGCCACCACCTACGAGCAGTACTTC
NA,NA,TRBJ2-1,TRBV11-2,CASSLVIRNEQFF,TGTGCCAGCAGCTTAGTTATTAGGAATGAGCAGTTCTTC